Listed below are T cell receptor beta chains from one sample, sequenced in a study of T cells in Graves' hyperthyroidism and ophthalmopathy. TCRdb called the multiplex PCR reads again in MiXCR, with one record for every CDR3 protein. The sample consists of roughly 380,000 distinct CDR3 sequences, approximately 15% of them appearing once. The specimen sequenced was blood. The receptor source for this set is an older woman with Graves' hyperthyroidism. CDR3s include the opening cysteine and the closing phenylalanine or tryptophan. D genes are given only for firm matches. Expanded clones are given a class, and other clones once, few, many or no size at all.

abundance: many
j_gene: TRBJ2-1
v_gene: TRBV11-2
d_gene: TRBD2
CDR3nt: TGTGCCAGCAGCTTACGGCGGCTAGCGGGAGGCAATGAGCAGTTCTTC
CDR3aa: CASSLRRLAGGNEQFF

abundance: NA
j_gene: TRBJ2-1
v_gene: TRBV4-1
d_gene: TRBD1
CDR3nt: TGCGCCAGCAGCCATGCGGACAGGAGTCACTACAATGAGCAGTTCTTC
CDR3aa: CASSHADRSHYNEQFF

abundance: NA
j_gene: TRBJ2-2
v_gene: TRBV20-1
d_gene: NA
CDR3nt: TGCAGTGCTAGAGGGGACCTCACCGGGGAGCTGTTTTTT
CDR3aa: CSARGDLTGELFF

abundance: NA
j_gene: TRBJ2-1
v_gene: TRBV11-3
d_gene: NA
CDR3nt: TGTGCCAGCTCACCACCGGCGGGGCGGTCTAGTCGGGACAATGAGCAGTTCTTC
CDR3aa: CASSPPAGRSSRDNEQFF

abundance: many
j_gene: TRBJ1-4
v_gene: TRBV24-1
d_gene: NA
CDR3nt: TGTGCCGCCAGCGGTGGGGGCGGTGAAAAACTGTTTTTT
CDR3aa: CAASGGGGEKLFF

abundance: NA
j_gene: TRBJ2-7
v_gene: TRBV5-4
d_gene: TRBD2
CDR3nt: TGTGCCAACCATCGCGCGGGAGGTTCCTACGAGCAGTACTTC
CDR3aa: CANHRAGGSYEQYF

abundance: many
j_gene: TRBJ2-5
v_gene: TRBV2
d_gene: TRBD2
CDR3nt: TGTGCCAGCAGTGACACTAGCGGGAGGATGTACCAAGAGACCCAGTACTTC
CDR3aa: CASSDTSGRMYQETQYF

abundance: many
j_gene: TRBJ2-6
v_gene: TRBV27
d_gene: NA
CDR3nt: TGTGCCAGCAGTGATCGGCCCTCTGGGGCCAACGTCCTGACTTTC
CDR3aa: CASSDRPSGANVLTF

abundance: many
j_gene: TRBJ2-3
v_gene: TRBV24-1
d_gene: NA
CDR3nt: TGTGCCACCAGTGATCCGGACACAGATACGCAGTATTTT
CDR3aa: CATSDPDTDTQYF

abundance: many
j_gene: TRBJ2-5
v_gene: TRBV20-1
d_gene: TRBD1
CDR3nt: TGCAGTGCTTATAACAGGGGGCGAGAGACCCAGTACTTC
CDR3aa: CSAYNRGRETQYF

abundance: few
j_gene: TRBJ2-3
v_gene: TRBV5-5
d_gene: NA
CDR3nt: TGTGCCAGCAGCTTGGTGTATAGGGATACGCAGTATTTT
CDR3aa: CASSLVYRDTQYF

abundance: many
j_gene: TRBJ1-1
v_gene: TRBV3-1
d_gene: NA
CDR3nt: TGTGCCAGCAGCCAAGATCGTGGCGGGAAGGGGCTGAGCACTGAAGCTTTCTTT
CDR3aa: CASSQDRGGKGLSTEAFF

abundance: few
j_gene: TRBJ2-1
v_gene: TRBV9
d_gene: TRBD1
CDR3nt: TGTGCCAGCAGCGTAGACCCGGGACAGGGGTCGAATGAGCAGTTCTTC
CDR3aa: CASSVDPGQGSNEQFF

abundance: many
j_gene: TRBJ2-2
v_gene: TRBV27
d_gene: NA
CDR3nt: TGTGCCAGCAAGAAACCATCGGCGGTCCCCGGGGAGCTGTTTTTT
CDR3aa: CASKKPSAVPGELFF

abundance: many
j_gene: TRBJ2-7
v_gene: TRBV3-1
d_gene: TRBD2
CDR3nt: TGTGCCAGCAGGCACGTGGGACTAGGCGGCTACGAGCAGTACTTC
CDR3aa: CASRHVGLGGYEQYF

abundance: NA
j_gene: TRBJ1-4
v_gene: TRBV29-1
d_gene: TRBD1
CDR3nt: TGCAGCGTTGGGGACAGGGGGAATGAAAAACTGTTTTTT
CDR3aa: CSVGDRGNEKLFF

abundance: many
j_gene: TRBJ2-2
v_gene: TRBV3-1
d_gene: NA
CDR3nt: TGTGCCAGCGGGGGGAAGTCGGGAGCGACGAACACCGGGGAGCTGTTTTTT
CDR3aa: CASGGKSGATNTGELFF

abundance: few
j_gene: TRBJ2-5
v_gene: TRBV4-2
d_gene: TRBD2
CDR3nt: TGTGCCAGCAGCCAAGGACAACTAGCGGGAAGCGAGACCCAGTACTTC
CDR3aa: CASSQGQLAGSETQYF

abundance: few
j_gene: TRBJ1-1
v_gene: TRBV3-1
d_gene: NA
CDR3nt: TGTGCCAGCAGCCAAGGGGGGGGGTCTGGTGAAGCTTTCTTT
CDR3aa: CASSQGGGSGEAFF

abundance: many
j_gene: TRBJ2-3
v_gene: TRBV12-5
d_gene: NA
CDR3nt: TGTGCTAGTGGTACCTCCGGGGCAGATACGCAGTATTTT
CDR3aa: CASGTSGADTQYF

abundance: many
j_gene: TRBJ2-1
v_gene: TRBV11-3
d_gene: TRBD1
CDR3nt: TGTGCCAGCAGCAACGAGCACAGGGGCTACAATGAGCAGTTCTTC
CDR3aa: CASSNEHRGYNEQFF

abundance: many
j_gene: TRBJ1-1
v_gene: TRBV3-1
d_gene: NA
CDR3nt: TGTGCCAGCAGCCGGCTTGAGGGGAACACTGAAGCTTTCTTT
CDR3aa: CASSRLEGNTEAFF

abundance: few
j_gene: TRBJ2-5
v_gene: TRBV10-3
d_gene: NA
CDR3nt: TGTGCCATCAGTATAGCACTGCAAGAGACCCAGTACTTC
CDR3aa: CAISIALQETQYF

abundance: NA
j_gene: TRBJ1-1
v_gene: TRBV5-1
d_gene: NA
CDR3nt: TGCGCCAGCAGCAAAGGGCTAATGAACACTGAAGCTTTCTTT
CDR3aa: CASSKGLMNTEAFF

abundance: NA
j_gene: TRBJ1-4
v_gene: TRBV19
d_gene: TRBD1
CDR3nt: TGTGCCAGTAGTACTTGGGACAGAAATGAAAAACTGTTTTTT
CDR3aa: CASSTWDRNEKLFF

abundance: many
j_gene: TRBJ2-7
v_gene: TRBV12-3/TRBV12-4
d_gene: NA
CDR3nt: TGTGCCAGCAGTACCATCTACGAGCAGTACTTC
CDR3aa: CASSTIYEQYF

abundance: many
j_gene: TRBJ2-1
v_gene: TRBV2
d_gene: TRBD2
CDR3nt: TGTGCCAGCAGTGAAGGTCTAGCGGGAGGGCTCAGTGGGTCCTACAATGAGCAGTTCTTC
CDR3aa: CASSEGLAGGLSGSYNEQFF